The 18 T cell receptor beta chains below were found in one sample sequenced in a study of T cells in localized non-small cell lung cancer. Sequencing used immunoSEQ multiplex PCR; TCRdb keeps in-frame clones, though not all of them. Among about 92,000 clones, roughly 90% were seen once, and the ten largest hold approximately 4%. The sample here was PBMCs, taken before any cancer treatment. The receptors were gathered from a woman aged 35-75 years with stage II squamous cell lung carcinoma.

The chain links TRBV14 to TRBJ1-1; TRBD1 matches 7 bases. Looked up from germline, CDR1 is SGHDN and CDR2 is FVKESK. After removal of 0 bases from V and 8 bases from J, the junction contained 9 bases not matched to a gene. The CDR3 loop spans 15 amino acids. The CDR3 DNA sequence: TGTGCCAGCAGCCAAGAACGGGACAGCCGACCCGAAGCTTTCTTT. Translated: CASSQERDSRPEAFF.

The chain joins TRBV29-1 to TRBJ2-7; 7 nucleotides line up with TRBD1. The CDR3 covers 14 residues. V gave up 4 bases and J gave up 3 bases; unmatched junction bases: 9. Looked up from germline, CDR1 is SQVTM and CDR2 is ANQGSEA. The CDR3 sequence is CSVGWTGPGYEQYF. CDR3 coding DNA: TGCAGCGTTGGATGGACAGGCCCTGGCTACGAGCAGTACTTC.

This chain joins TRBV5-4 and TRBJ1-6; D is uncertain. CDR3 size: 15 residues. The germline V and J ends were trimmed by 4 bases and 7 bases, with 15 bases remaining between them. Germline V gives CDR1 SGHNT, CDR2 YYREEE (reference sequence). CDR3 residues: CASSPGPRENSPLHF. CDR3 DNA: TGTGCCAGCAGCCCCGGCCCTCGGGAGAATTCACCCCTCCACTTT.

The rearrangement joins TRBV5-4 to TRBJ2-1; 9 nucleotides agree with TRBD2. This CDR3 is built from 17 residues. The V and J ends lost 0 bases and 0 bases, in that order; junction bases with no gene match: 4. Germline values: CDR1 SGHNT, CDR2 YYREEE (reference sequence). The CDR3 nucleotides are TGTGCCAGCAGCTTGGCTCTAGCGGGGAGCTCCTACAATGAGCAGTTCTTC. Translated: CASSLALAGSSYNEQFF.

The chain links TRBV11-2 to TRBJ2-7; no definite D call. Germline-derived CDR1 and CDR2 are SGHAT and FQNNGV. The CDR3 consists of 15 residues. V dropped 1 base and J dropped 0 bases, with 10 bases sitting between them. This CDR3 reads CASSLGAASSYEQYF. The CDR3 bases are TGTGCCAGCAGCTTAGGGGCAGCCAGCTCCTACGAGCAGTACTTC.

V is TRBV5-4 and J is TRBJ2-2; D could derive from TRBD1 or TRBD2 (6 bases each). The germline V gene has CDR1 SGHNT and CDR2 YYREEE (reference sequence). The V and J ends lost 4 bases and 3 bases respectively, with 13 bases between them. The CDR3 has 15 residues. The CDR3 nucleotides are TGTGCCAGCAGCAAACCAGGGGAGGACACCGGGGAGCTGTTTTTT. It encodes CASSKPGEDTGELFF.

CDR3 protein: CASSADRVREDQPQHF. CDR3 DNA: TGTGCCAGCTCAGCGGACAGGGTGAGGGAAGATCAGCCCCAGCATTTT. The chain has TRBV18 and TRBJ1-5, with 8 positions matching TRBD1. Germline CDR1 is KGHSH and CDR2 is LQKENI. The CDR3 extends over 16 amino acids. The trim removed 5 bases at V and 5 bases at J, leaving 11 bases unmatched.

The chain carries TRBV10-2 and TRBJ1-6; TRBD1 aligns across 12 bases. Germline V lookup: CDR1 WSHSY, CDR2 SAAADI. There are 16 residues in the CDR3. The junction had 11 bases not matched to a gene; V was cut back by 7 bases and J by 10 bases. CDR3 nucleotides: TGCGCCAGCACCTTCGGGACAGGGGGCTCAAGATCACCCCTCCACTTT. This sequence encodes CASTFGTGGSRSPLHF.

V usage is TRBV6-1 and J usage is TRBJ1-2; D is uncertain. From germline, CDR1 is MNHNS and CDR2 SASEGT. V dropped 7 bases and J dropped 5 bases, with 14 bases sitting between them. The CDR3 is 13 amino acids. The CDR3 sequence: CASNGRSDYGYTF. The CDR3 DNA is TGTGCCAGCAATGGGCGGTCTGATTATGGCTACACCTTC.

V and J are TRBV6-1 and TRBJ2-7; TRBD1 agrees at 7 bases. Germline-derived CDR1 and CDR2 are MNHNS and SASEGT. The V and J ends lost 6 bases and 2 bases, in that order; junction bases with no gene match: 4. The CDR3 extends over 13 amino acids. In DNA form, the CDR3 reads TGTGCCAGCAGGGAGACAGGGACCTACGAGCAGTACTTC. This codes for CASRETGTYEQYF.

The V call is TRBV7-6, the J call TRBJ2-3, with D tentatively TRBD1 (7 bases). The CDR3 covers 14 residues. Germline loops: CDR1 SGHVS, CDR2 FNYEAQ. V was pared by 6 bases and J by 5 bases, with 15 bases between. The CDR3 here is CASSRQGAGDTQYF. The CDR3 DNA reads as TGTGCCAGCAGTCGACAGGGAGCGGGAGATACGCAGTATTTT.

The CDR3 is CATSSRTSRNEQFF. In nucleotides, the CDR3 is TGTGCCACCAGCAGCAGGACTAGCCGCAATGAGCAGTTCTTC. The chain links TRBV15 to TRBJ2-1; 8 bases line up with TRBD2. The CDR3 loop spans 14 amino acids. The germline gives CDR1 LNHNV, CDR2 YYDKDF (reference sequence). The J segment lost 6 bases and the V segment lost 3 bases, leaving 4 bases of the junction unmatched.

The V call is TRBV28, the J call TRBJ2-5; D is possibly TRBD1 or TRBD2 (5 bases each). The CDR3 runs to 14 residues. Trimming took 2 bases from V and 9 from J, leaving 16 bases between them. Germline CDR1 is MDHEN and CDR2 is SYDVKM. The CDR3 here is CASSLGAAGGSQYF. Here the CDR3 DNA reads TGTGCCAGCAGTTTAGGGGCGGCGGGTGGGTCCCAGTACTTC.

The CDR3 protein is CASHGPSAEAFF. As DNA, the CDR3 is TGCGCCAGCCACGGACCGTCGGCTGAAGCTTTCTTT. The chain employs TRBV4-1 and TRBJ1-1, with D unresolved. V shed 8 bases and J shed 6 bases, with 13 bases lying between them. CDR3 length: 12 residues. Germline loops: CDR1 MGHRA, CDR2 YSYEKL.

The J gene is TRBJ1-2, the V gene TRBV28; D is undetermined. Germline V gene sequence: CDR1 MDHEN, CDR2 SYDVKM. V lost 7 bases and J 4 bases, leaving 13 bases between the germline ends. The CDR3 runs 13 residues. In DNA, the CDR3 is TGTGCCAGCACGGGCGACACCATCTATGGCTACACCTTC. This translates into CASTGDTIYGYTF.

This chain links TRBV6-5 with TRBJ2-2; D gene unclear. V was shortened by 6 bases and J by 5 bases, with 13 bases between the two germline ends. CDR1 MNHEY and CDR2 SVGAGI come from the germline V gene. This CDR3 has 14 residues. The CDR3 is CASSNTDGTGELFF. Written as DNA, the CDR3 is TGTGCCAGCAGCAATACCGACGGTACCGGGGAGCTGTTTTTT.

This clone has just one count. The CDR3 reads CASSPQRQVLNTEAFF. CDR3 in DNA: TGTGCCAGCAGTCCCCAGAGGCAAGTCCTGAACACTGAAGCTTTCTTT. The rearrangement links TRBV28 to TRBJ1-1, with D uncertain. The V end lost 5 bases, the J end lost 0 bases, and 16 bases lay between the germline ends. This CDR3 comprises 16 residues. Germline CDR1 MDHEN, CDR2 SYDVKM. Variable domain in full (rest from reference TRBV28 and TRBJ1-1): DVKVTQSSRYLVKRTGEKVFLECVQDMDHENMFWYRQDPGLGLRLIYFSYDVKMKEKGDIPEGYSVSREKKERFSLILESASTNQTSMYLCASSPQRQVLNTEAFFGQGTRLTVV.

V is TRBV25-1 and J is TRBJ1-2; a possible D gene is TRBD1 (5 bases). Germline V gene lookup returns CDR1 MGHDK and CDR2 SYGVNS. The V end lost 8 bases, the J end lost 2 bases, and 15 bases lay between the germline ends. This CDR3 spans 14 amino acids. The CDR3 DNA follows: TGTGCCAGCGGCCGATCTGGGACCAACTATGGCTACACCTTC. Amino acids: CASGRSGTNYGYTF.